These 29 T cell receptor beta chains were all obtained from the same sample, sequenced in a study of T cells in Graves' hyperthyroidism and ophthalmopathy (dated by TCRdb to between 2017 and 2020). The method was multiplex PCR. Instrument used: Illumina HiSeq 2000. The TCR beta CDR3 regions were amplified from the RNA transcripts. For the first round of RT-PCR on the TCR CDR3, the HTBI primer set was used together with the Qiagen OneStep RT-PCR kit. TCRdb reprocessing: public reads trimmed at Q25 with fastp, clones called with MiXCR, in-frame beta chains kept. Rows with one shared CDR3 protein collapse into an entry with the most common genes and DNA. This sample comprises approximately 300,000 distinct CDR3 sequences, approximately 15% of them detected only once. Of the sample, around 57% falls within the top ten clones. Sequencing was carried out using blood. The receptors were sampled from a woman aged 60-70 years with Graves' ophthalmopathy.

The chain combines TRBV28 with TRBJ2-2; D is undetermined. Germline CDR1 reads MDHEN; CDR2 reads SYDVKM. CDR3 size: 15 residues. Trimming took 3 bases from V and 6 from J, leaving 14 bases between them. The CDR3 sequence is CASSLAGSSAGELFF. The CDR3 coding sequence is TGTGCCAGCAGTTTGGCCGGATCCTCCGCCGGGGAGCTGTTTTTT.

This clonotype was found many times. This chain joins TRBV10-3 and TRBJ1-3; unclear D gene. The CDR3 consists of 14 residues. Trimming cost V 0 bases and J 1 base, with 4 bases left between them. CDR1 is ENHRY and CDR2 is SYGVKD in the germline V gene. The chain's CDR3 is CAISESRSGNTIYF. The CDR3 nucleotides are TGTGCCATCAGTGAGTCGAGATCTGGAAACACCATATATTTT.

The chain uses TRBV6-1 and TRBJ2-2; weak D call: TRBD1 (5 bases). This CDR3 is 15 amino acids long. With 6 bases removed from V and 0 bases from J, the gap between germline ends came to 11 bases. Germline V gives CDR1 MNHNS, CDR2 SASEGT. The CDR3 reads CASRATTANTGELFF. CDR3 coding DNA: TGTGCCAGCAGAGCCACGACAGCGAACACCGGGGAGCTGTTTTTT.

V gene TRBV4-3 combines with J gene TRBJ2-3; D is unresolved. The CDR3 is made up of 17 amino acids. Germline V gives CDR1 LGHNA, CDR2 YSLEER. V was pared by 0 bases and J by 4 bases, with 17 bases between. The CDR3: CASSQDIRATRPDTQYF. CDR3 DNA sequence: TGCGCCAGCAGCCAAGATATAAGGGCAACCCGGCCAGATACGCAGTATTTT.

The chain combines TRBV6-1 with TRBJ1-2, with D unclear. The CDR3 extends over 12 amino acids. CDR1 is MNHNS and CDR2 is SASEGT in the germline V gene. The V and J ends lost 7 bases and 4 bases respectively, with 10 bases between them. The CDR3 sequence is CASNRGFYGYTF. For the CDR3, the DNA is TGTGCCAGCAATCGGGGATTCTATGGCTACACCTTC.

This clonotype has more than one count but fewer than ten. The rearrangement joins TRBV30 to TRBJ1-6; D gene uncertain. The CDR3 has 13 residues. Germline V gives CDR1 GTSNPN, CDR2 SVGIG (reference sequence). V was shortened by 2 bases and J by 11 bases, with 13 bases between the two germline ends. CDR3 sequence reads: CAWSTGLRTPLHF. The CDR3 DNA reads as TGTGCCTGGAGTACGGGCCTCCGGACACCCCTCCACTTT.

The table lists this clonotype with a few counts. The chain is built from TRBV19 and TRBJ2-4; weak D call: TRBD1 (6 bases). The CDR3 has 17 residues. The germline V and J ends were trimmed by 4 bases and 0 bases, with 16 bases remaining between them. Per the germline V gene, CDR1 is LNHDA and CDR2 is SQIVND (reference sequence). Here the CDR3 DNA reads TGTGCCAGTAGTAGCACAGGGTCGGGGATAGCCAAAAACATTCAGTACTTC. Protein product: CASSSTGSGIAKNIQYF.

This clonotype occurred many times. The chain carries TRBV28 and TRBJ1-1, with D uncertain. Trimming removed 2 bases at V and 5 bases at J, with 18 bases between. The CDR3 loop spans 16 amino acids. Germline loops: CDR1 MDHEN, CDR2 SYDVKM. The CDR3 here is CASSLPHRWVGTEAFF. The CDR3 DNA follows: TGTGCCAGCAGTTTACCCCATCGATGGGTAGGGACTGAAGCTTTCTTT.

The chain combines TRBV9 with TRBJ2-1; weak D call: TRBD1 (6 bases). Germline assignment: CDR1 SGDLS and CDR2 YYNGEE. The CDR3 consists of 13 residues. V dropped 3 bases and J dropped 7 bases, with 11 bases sitting between them. DNA of the CDR3: TGTGCCAGCAGCGAGGACAGCCTTAATGAGCAGTTCTTC. It is translated as CASSEDSLNEQFF.

Points on this clonotype: A much bigger clone sits one base away, suggesting this may be a read error. In DNA, the CDR3 is TGTGCCGGCAGTTTAGGGGCGCTCCTCTCTGGGGCCAACGTCCTGACTTTC. Protein product: CAGSLGALLSGANVLTF. The rearrangement uses TRBV27 and TRBJ2-6; maybe TRBD1 (5 bases). CDR3 length: 17 residues. Germline V gene lookup returns CDR1 MNHEY and CDR2 SMNVEV (reference sequence).

This clonotype was counted many times. This chain joins TRBV6-2 or TRBV6-3 and TRBJ1-5; no clear D. This CDR3 region has 15 residues. Trimming removed 4 bases at V and 9 bases at J, with 19 bases between. The germline V gene encodes CDR1 MNHEY and CDR2 SVGEGT. CDR3 region: CASSLQEGGFRPQHF. The CDR3 region has the DNA TGTGCCAGCAGTTTACAAGAGGGCGGGTTTCGGCCCCAGCATTTT.

About this clonotype: Given a much more abundant clone one base away, this may be a read error. The chain carries TRBV6-1 and TRBJ2-2, with D maybe TRBD1 (6 bases). This CDR3 region has 13 residues. Germline V gene data show CDR1 as MNHNS and CDR2 as SASEGT. Here the CDR3 DNA reads TGTGCCGGCAGTGAAACAGGGTCCGGGGAGCTGTTTTTT. This gives the protein CAGSETGSGELFF.

In its sample, this clonotype was seen many times. This chain uses TRBV18 with TRBJ1-1; D might be TRBD1 (5 bases). V was cut by 3 bases and J by 3 bases, with 14 bases left in between. Germline-derived CDR1 and CDR2 are KGHSH and LQKENI. This CDR3 has 15 residues. The CDR3 reads CASSPRGTQYTEAFF. The CDR3 DNA reads TGTGCCAGCTCACCTAGGGGTACACAGTACACTGAAGCTTTCTTT.

This clonotype was detected ten times or more. The chain is built from TRBV28 and TRBJ1-1, with D uncertain. V was cut by 3 bases and J by 3 bases, with 11 bases left in between. Germline assignment: CDR1 MDHEN and CDR2 SYDVKM. This CDR3 has 14 amino acids. CDR3 DNA sequence: TGTGCCAGCAGTTTCCTCGAAGGCTACACTGAAGCTTTCTTT. Its protein is CASSFLEGYTEAFF. Combining the CDR3 with reference TRBV28 and TRBJ1-1 gives the whole variable domain DVKVTQSSRYLVKRTGEKVFLECVQDMDHENMFWYRQDPGLGLRLIYFSYDVKMKEKGDIPEGYSVSREKKERFSLILESASTNQTSMYLCASSFLEGYTEAFFGQGTRLTVV.

This clonotype was seen only a few times. The chain is built from TRBV7-2 and TRBJ2-2, with TRBD1 matching 9 bases. After removal of 5 bases from V and 6 bases from J, the junction contained 7 bases not matched to a gene. Germline CDR1 is SGHTA and CDR2 is FQGNSA. CDR3 size: 15 residues. This CDR3 reads CASSKQGALSGELFF. As DNA, the CDR3 is TGTGCCAGCAGCAAACAGGGGGCTCTTTCCGGGGAGCTGTTTTTT.

This clonotype was picked up many times. The rearrangement joins TRBV24-1 to TRBJ2-1, with D unresolved. Trimming took off 3 bases at V and 7 bases at J, with 12 bases between the two ends. This CDR3 region has 14 residues. CDR1 and CDR2 (germline): KGHDR, SFDVKD. CDR3 region: CATSDIRGGNEQFF. CDR3 sequence (DNA): TGTGCCACCAGTGATATACGCGGCGGAAATGAGCAGTTCTTC.

The gene calls are TRBV19 and TRBJ2-1; no definite D call. The CDR3 covers 14 residues. V was pared by 6 bases and J by 0 bases, with 9 bases between. Germline V gene lookup returns CDR1 LNHDA and CDR2 SQIVND (reference sequence). The CDR3 sequence is CASSQMASYNEQFF. DNA of the CDR3: TGTGCCAGTAGCCAGATGGCCTCCTACAATGAGCAGTTCTTC.

Turning to this clonotype: The germline gene is not matched at one end of the junction; a read error may be the cause. This chain uses TRBV9 with TRBJ1-2; 10 positions match TRBD1. The CDR3 covers 13 residues. Germline values: CDR1 SGDLS, CDR2 YYNGEE. The CDR3 protein is CVSGDRGRGGYTF. CDR3 bases: TGCGTCAGCGGAGACAGGGGGCGTGGTGGCTACACCTTC.

J is TRBJ2-7 and V is TRBV27, with D perhaps matching TRBD1 (6 bases). CDR3 size: 13 residues. V was cut by 4 bases and J by 3 bases, with 10 bases left in between. CDR1 and CDR2 from the germline V gene are MNHEY and SMNVEV (reference sequence). The CDR3 DNA is TGTGCCAGCAGTTATCAAGGGGGCTACGAGCAGTACTTC. Its protein is CASSYQGGYEQYF.

As concerns this clonotype: A read error is possible here, since a much larger clone lies one base away. This chain links TRBV29-1 with TRBJ2-3; 8 bases line up with TRBD1. The V gene end was trimmed by 4 bases and the J gene end by 4 bases; junction bases not matched to a gene: 10. Germline CDR1 is SQVTM and CDR2 is ANQGSEA. The CDR3 covers 15 residues. CDR3 region: CSVGIRTGQADTQYF. The CDR3 coding sequence is TGCAGCGTTGGGATCAGGACAGGGCAAGCAGATACGCAGTATTTT.

V and J are TRBV28 and TRBJ2-7; TRBD2 matches 7 bases. CDR1 and CDR2 (germline): MDHEN, SYDVKM. V lost 5 bases and J lost 2; bases outside the gene matches: 12. CDR3 size: 16 residues. The chain's CDR3 is CASSELSASGAYEQYF. For the CDR3, the DNA is TGTGCCAGCAGTGAACTATCCGCTAGCGGAGCCTACGAGCAGTACTTC.

There are many counts of this clonotype. This chain uses TRBV28 with TRBJ2-1; tentatively, D is TRBD2 (5 bases). The CDR3 is 13 residues long. Germline V lookup: CDR1 MDHEN, CDR2 SYDVKM. V lost 6 bases to trimming and J lost 4 bases, with 10 bases between them. CDR3 DNA sequence: TGTGCCAGCAGCCGAGGGATTTACAATGAGCAGTTCTTC. Its translation is CASSRGIYNEQFF.

This clonotype showed up just a few times. The chain combines TRBV2 with TRBJ2-5, with D maybe TRBD1 (6 bases). CDR3 length: 14 amino acids. Trimming took off 4 bases at V and 2 bases at J, with 11 bases between the two ends. Germline lookup yields CDR1 SNHLY and CDR2 FYNNEI. The CDR3, as DNA: TGTGCCAGCAGTGCTACGGACAGTCAAGAGACCCAGTACTTC. Amino acids: CASSATDSQETQYF.

V and J are TRBV20-1 and TRBJ2-6, with a weak D call TRBD1 (6 bases). CDR1 is DFQATT and CDR2 is SNEGSKA in the germline V gene (reference sequence). Trimming pared 2 bases from V and 0 bases from J, leaving 17 bases between. CDR3 length: 18 amino acids. Written as DNA, the CDR3 is TGCAGTGCTAGATTATCAGGGGCTGCTCTCTCTGGGGCCAACGTCCTGACTTTC. Its protein product is CSARLSGAALSGANVLTF.

At least ten counts were recorded for this clonotype. The CDR3 coding sequence is TGCGCCAGCAGCACCCTGACAGGGGCGAACACTGAAGCTTTCTTT. Its protein is CASSTLTGANTEAFF. V and J are TRBV5-1 and TRBJ1-1, with 8 nucleotides matching TRBD1. The germline gives CDR1 SGHRS, CDR2 YFSETQ. Trimming at V came to 4 bases and at J to 1 base, leaving 6 bases not matched to a gene. This CDR3 has 15 amino acids.

The chain recombines TRBV7-2 with TRBJ2-3; D is undetermined. The CDR3 covers 13 residues. V was cut by 4 bases and J by 4 bases, with 9 bases left in between. CDR1 is SGHTA and CDR2 is FQGNSA in the germline V gene. This chain's CDR3 is CASSYSQPDTQYF. Here the CDR3 DNA reads TGTGCCAGCAGCTACTCGCAGCCAGATACGCAGTATTTT.

This clonotype was recorded at least ten times. The chain employs TRBV7-9 and TRBJ1-1; 9 bases map to TRBD1. Trimming at V came to 1 base and at J to 2 bases, leaving 8 bases not matched to a gene. Germline CDR1 and CDR2: SEHNR and FQNEAQ (reference sequence). CDR3 length: 17 residues. The CDR3 sequence: CASSLVRGTGRNTEAFF. CDR3 sequence (DNA): TGTGCCAGCAGCTTAGTAAGGGGGACAGGGCGAAACACTGAAGCTTTCTTT.

The sample holds many counts of this clonotype. The chain recombines TRBV7-2 with TRBJ1-2; weak D call: TRBD1 (6 bases). Germline CDR1 is SGHTA and CDR2 is FQGNSA. The CDR3 is made up of 15 amino acids. Trimming took off 0 bases at V and 3 bases at J, with 11 bases between the two ends. The CDR3 spells CASSLAGGTDYGYTF. CDR3 sequence (DNA): TGTGCCAGCAGCTTAGCAGGGGGAACGGACTATGGCTACACCTTC.

The genes are TRBV6-2 or TRBV6-3 and TRBJ2-7, with a weak D call TRBD2 (5 bases). The germline CDR1 and CDR2 sequences are MNHEY and SVGEGT. There are 14 residues in the CDR3. V was shortened by 2 bases and J by 4 bases, with 12 bases between the two germline ends. In nucleotides, the CDR3 is TGTGCCAGCAGTTACCAGGCGGGCGTATACGAGCAGTACTTC. It yields the protein CASSYQAGVYEQYF.